This entry describes one T cell receptor (beta chain). The data derive from a study of blood T cell repertoires in COVID-19. Measured with immunoSEQ multiplex PCR; TCRdb has only the in-frame clones, and not every one. The data hold hundreds of thousands of clones, with about 89% observed a single time. This CDR3 has 15 amino acids. Germline assignment: CDR1 MNHEY and CDR2 SMNVEV (reference sequence). V was trimmed by 3 bases and J by 8 bases, leaving 18 bases between them. The sample comprised peripheral blood. The sequence was obtained from a man aged 55-75 years who had recovered from COVID-19. The chain couples TRBV27 to TRBJ2-3; a possible D gene is TRBD1 (5 bases). CDR3: CASSFDRLRAATQYF. CDR3 DNA sequence: TGTGCCAGCAGTTTCGACAGACTTAGGGCAGCTACGCAGTATTTT.